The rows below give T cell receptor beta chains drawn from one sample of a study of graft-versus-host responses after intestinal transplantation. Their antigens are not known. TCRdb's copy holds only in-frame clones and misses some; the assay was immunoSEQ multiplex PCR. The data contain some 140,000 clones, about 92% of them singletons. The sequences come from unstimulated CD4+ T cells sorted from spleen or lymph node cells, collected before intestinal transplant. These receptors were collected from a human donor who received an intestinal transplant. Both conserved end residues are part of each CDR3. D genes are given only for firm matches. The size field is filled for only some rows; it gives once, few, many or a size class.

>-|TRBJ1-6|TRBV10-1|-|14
TGCGCCAGCAGCCAGGACGGAGTAAATTCACCCCTCCACTTT
CASSQDGVNSPLHF
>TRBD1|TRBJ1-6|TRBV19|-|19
TGTGCCAGTGGCCATCGGTGGAGCAGGGGGCATTTCAGTGATTCACCCCTCCACTTT
CASGHRWSRGHFSDSPLHF
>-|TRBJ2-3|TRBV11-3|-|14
TGTGCCAGCAGCTTTGGCGGGGGCACAGATACGCAGTATTTT
CASSFGGGTDTQYF
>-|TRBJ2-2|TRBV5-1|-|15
TGCGCCAGCAGCCCAGGGCCCCAAAGCACCGGGGAGCTGTTTTTT
CASSPGPQSTGELFF
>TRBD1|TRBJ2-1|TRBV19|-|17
TGTGCAACATCCCACTCCGGGACAGCTAGTTACTACAATGAGCAGTTCTTC
CATSHSGTASYYNEQFF
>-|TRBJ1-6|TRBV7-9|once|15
TGTGCCAGCAGCCCACCCGGGACGGATCTCCCACCCCTCCACTTT
CASSPPGTDLPPLHF
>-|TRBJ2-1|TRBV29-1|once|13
TGCAGCACTACATGGAGCTCCTACAATGAGCAGTTCTTC
CSTTWSSYNEQFF
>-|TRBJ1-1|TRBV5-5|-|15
TGTGCCAGCAGCTTAAGATTTGACAGATACACTGAAGCTTTCTTT
CASSLRFDRYTEAFF
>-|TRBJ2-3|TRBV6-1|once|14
TGTGCCAGCAGTGAAGTTATGGCCCCCGTTGCGCAGTATTTT
CASSEVMAPVAQYF
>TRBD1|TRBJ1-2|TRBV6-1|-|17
TGTGCCAGCAGTGACCCCGGGACAGGGGGCCCTAGCGGGGGCTACACCTTC
CASSDPGTGGPSGGYTF
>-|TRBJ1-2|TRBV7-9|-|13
TGTGCCAGCAGCGTCGACAGGTTTGACGGCTACACCTTC
CASSVDRFDGYTF
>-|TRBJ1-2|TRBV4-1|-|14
TGCGCCAGCAGCCAAGGGTGGGCTAACTATGGCTACACCTTC
CASSQGWANYGYTF
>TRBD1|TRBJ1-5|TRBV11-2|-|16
TGTGCCAGCAGCTTAGATTTGGGACAGACCAATCAGCCCCAGCATTTT
CASSLDLGQTNQPQHF
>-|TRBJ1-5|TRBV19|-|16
TGTGCCAGTAGTACCTCCCGGACAAACTACAATCAGCCCCAGCATTTT
CASSTSRTNYNQPQHF
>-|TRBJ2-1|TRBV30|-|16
TGTGCCTGGAGTCGGTCCCGACTGACACTACACAATGAGCAGTTCTTC
CAWSRSRLTLHNEQFF
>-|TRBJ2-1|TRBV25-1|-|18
TGTGCCAGCAGTGAAGACTCCCGCCCGGGACAATCCTACAATGAGCAGTTCTTC
CASSEDSRPGQSYNEQFF
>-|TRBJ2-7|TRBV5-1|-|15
TGCGCCAGCAGGGCCCTCGGCACAGACCTATACGAGCAGTACTTC
CASRALGTDLYEQYF
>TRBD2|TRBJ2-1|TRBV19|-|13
TGTGCCAGTAGTGTTAGCGGGTACAATGAGCAGTTCTTC
CASSVSGYNEQFF
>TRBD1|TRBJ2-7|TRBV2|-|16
TGTGCCAGCAGCCCGGAAGGCGCGACAGGGGTGAGGGAGCAGTACTTC
CASSPEGATGVREQYF
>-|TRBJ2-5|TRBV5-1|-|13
TGCGCCAGCAGCTTGGAACTACCAGAGACCCAGTACTTC
CASSLELPETQYF
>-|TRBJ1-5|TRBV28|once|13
TGTGCCAGCAGGCCTCGACCGAGGGGGCCCCAGCATTTT
CASRPRPRGPQHF
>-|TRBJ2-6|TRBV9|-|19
TGTGCCAGCAGCGTAGTGTTTGGGCAGGCCTCCTCTGGGGCCAACGTCCTGACTTTC
CASSVVFGQASSGANVLTF
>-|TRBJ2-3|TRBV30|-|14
TGTGCCTGGAGCATCAGCGGTGGCACAGATACGCAGTATTTT
CAWSISGGTDTQYF
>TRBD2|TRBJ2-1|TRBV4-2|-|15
TGTGCCAGCAGCCAAGGGCGGGGGGGCCACAATGAGCAGTTCTTC
CASSQGRGGHNEQFF
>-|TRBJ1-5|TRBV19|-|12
TGTGCCAGTACCCAGACCAATCAGCCCCAGCATTTT
CASTQTNQPQHF
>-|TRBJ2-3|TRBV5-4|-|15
TGTGCCAGCAGCTTGGGAGGGCCAGGGACAGATACGCAGTATTTT
CASSLGGPGTDTQYF
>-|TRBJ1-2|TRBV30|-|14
TGTGCCTGGACCCTCAGCTGGGGGGGCTATGGCTACACCTTC
CAWTLSWGGYGYTF
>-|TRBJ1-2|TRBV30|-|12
TGTGCCTGCCCACGGGCTAACTATGGCTACACCTTC
CACPRANYGYTF
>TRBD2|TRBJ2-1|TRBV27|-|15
TGTGCCAGCAGTTTCGGACTAGCGGGGCCCAATGAGCAGTTCTTC
CASSFGLAGPNEQFF
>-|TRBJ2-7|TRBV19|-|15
TGTGCCACCTCATCTACCACAGGGTCCTCCTACGAGCAGTACTTC
CATSSTTGSSYEQYF
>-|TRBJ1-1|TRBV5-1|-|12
TGCGCCAGCAGCTTGGGGTCCCCTGAAGCTTTCTTT
CASSLGSPEAFF
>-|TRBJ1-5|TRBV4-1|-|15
TGCGCCAGCAGCCAAACCAGCAGGGACCCCTTGCCCCAGCATTTT
CASSQTSRDPLPQHF
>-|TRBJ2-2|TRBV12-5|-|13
TGTGCTAGTCGAGGAGGGAACACCGGGGAGCTGTTTTTT
CASRGGNTGELFF